These 13 T cell receptor beta chains were sequenced from one sample in a study of regulatory T cells in long-lasting Graves disease. As for time point: persistent/refractory GD, antithyroid drugs over 5 years with positive TRAb. Extracted PBMC RNA gave rise to the TCR library. Construction of the TCR beta libraries employed iRepertoire HTBI primers in conjunction with Arm-PCR of CDR3 regions. Each CDR3 protein is one row after TCRdb ran MiXCR on the multiplex PCR reads. Among about 470,000 distinct CDR3 sequences listed, roughly 21% were seen once. The specimen comprised peripheral blood mononuclear cells (PBMCs), sampled when the disease was refractory, from a patient treated with antithyroid drugs. These receptors came from a female donor with Graves disease.

This clonotype was counted once. J is TRBJ2-5 and V is TRBV19; D is undetermined. The V end lost 3 bases, the J end lost 1 base, and 9 bases lay between the germline ends. CDR1 and CDR2 from the germline V gene are LNHDA and SQIVND (reference sequence). This CDR3 comprises 14 residues. The CDR3 sequence: CASSMRGGQETQYF. Written as DNA, the CDR3 is TGTGCCAGTAGTATGCGTGGCGGCCAAGAGACCCAGTACTTC.

The V and J genes are TRBV12-3 or TRBV12-4 and TRBJ1-2, with D hard to call. This CDR3 region has 13 residues. V lost 5 bases and J 6 bases, leaving 13 bases between the germline ends. Written as DNA, the CDR3 is TGTGCCAGCAGTCCCGGACGGATTCATGGCTACACCTTC. As protein: CASSPGRIHGYTF.

The table lists this clonotype with a few counts. The chain joins TRBV11-3 to TRBJ2-7; D might be TRBD1 (5 bases). Trimming took 1 base from V and 2 from J, leaving 12 bases between them. CDR3 length equals 15 residues. Germline V gene sequence: CDR1 SGHNT, CDR2 YENEEA. The CDR3 DNA is TGTGCCAGCAGCTTAGGGCAGGGAAAAGCCTACGAGCAGTACTTC. Protein product: CASSLGQGKAYEQYF.

This chain links TRBV4-1 with TRBJ1-3; weak D call: TRBD1 (6 bases). Germline CDR1 and CDR2: MGHRA and YSYEKL. The V end lost 4 bases, the J end lost 0 bases, and 10 bases lay between the germline ends. CDR3 length: 15 residues. DNA for the CDR3: TGCGCCAGCAGCCCTCACAGGGACTCTGGAAACACCATATATTTT. Translation gives CASSPHRDSGNTIYF.

In its sample, this clonotype was seen a few times. The V call is TRBV6-2 or TRBV6-3, the J call TRBJ1-2, with D unclear. Trimming pared 8 bases from V and 7 bases from J, leaving 17 bases between. The CDR3 sequence is 13 residues long. Per the germline V gene, CDR1 is MNHEY and CDR2 is SVGEGT. The DNA of the CDR3 is TGTGCCAGCCGCCGGGCCACCCCGGGTGGCTACACCTTC. This codes for CASRRATPGGYTF.

This clonotype has a handful of counts. The chain carries TRBV7-6 and TRBJ1-4; D gene uncertain. The CDR3 spans 15 residues. Germline lookup yields CDR1 SGHVS and CDR2 FNYEAQ. V dropped 3 bases and J dropped 7 bases, with 15 bases sitting between them. The CDR3 loop reads CASSFPNLGPEKLFF. The CDR3 DNA reads as TGTGCCAGCAGCTTCCCGAACCTAGGCCCTGAAAAACTGTTTTTT.

Note on this clonotype: This may come from a read error, since a much larger clone is one base off. Because it lacks the conserved phenylalanine or tryptophan at the end, this CDR3 is likely a read error. The chain employs TRBV12-3 or TRBV12-4 and TRBJ1-2; 7 nucleotides align to TRBD1. The CDR3 runs 14 residues. Unmatched junction bases numbered 7, after V lost 8 bases and J lost 1 base. As DNA, the CDR3 is TGTGCCAGCGGCCGGACAGGCAGTAACTATGGCTACACCCTC. Amino acids: CASGRTGSNYGYTL.

The chain uses TRBV27 and TRBJ2-3, with D perhaps TRBD1 (6 bases). V was trimmed by 6 bases and J by 5 bases, leaving 9 bases between them. Looked up from germline, CDR1 is MNHEY and CDR2 is SMNVEV (reference sequence). The CDR3 has 12 amino acids. The CDR3 DNA follows: TGTGCCAGCAGGACGACAGGAGATACGCAGTATTTT. Translating gives CASRTTGDTQYF.

As regards this clonotype: It may be a read error: a sequence one base away is much more abundant. The V call is TRBV12-3 or TRBV12-4, the J call TRBJ1-1; D remains ambiguous. V was pared by 3 bases and J by 3 bases, with 14 bases between. The CDR3 loop spans 15 amino acids. CDR3 sequence: CASSLLEGLDTEAFF. The DNA for the CDR3 is TGTGCCAGCAGTTTGCTGGAGGGTCTTGACACTGAAGCTTTCTTT.

The sample holds many counts of this clonotype. The chain links TRBV6-2 or TRBV6-3 to TRBJ1-1; D is unresolved. Per germline, CDR1 MNHEY and CDR2 SVGEGT. The CDR3 is made up of 15 amino acids. The V gene lost 1 base and the J gene lost 0 bases, with 9 bases spanning the gap. The DNA of the CDR3 is TGTGCCAGCAGTTACTTGTTGACCATGAACACTGAAGCTTTCTTT. It codes for CASSYLLTMNTEAFF.

The CDR3 region is CASSEAGTSGRETQYF. The CDR3 nucleotides are TGTGCCAGCAGCGAGGCCGGGACTAGCGGGAGAGAGACCCAGTACTTC. The gene calls are TRBV9 and TRBJ2-5; 14 nucleotides align to TRBD2. Germline V gene lookup returns CDR1 SGDLS and CDR2 YYNGEE. With V trimmed by 3 bases and J by 4 bases, 5 bases remained unmatched. This CDR3 spans 16 amino acids.

In this sample, this clonotype turned up many times. V gene TRBV11-2 combines with J gene TRBJ1-6; D possibly corresponds to TRBD1 (5 bases). Between the trimmed V and J ends, which lost 2 bases and 6 bases, there was a span of 11 bases. The CDR3 loop spans 15 amino acids. Germline V gene lookup returns CDR1 SGHAT and CDR2 FQNNGV. CDR3 DNA: TGTGCCAGCAGCTTAACGGGGCAGAGTAATTCACCCCTCCACTTT. Protein product: CASSLTGQSNSPLHF.

Turning to this clonotype: At one end the junction does not follow the germline gene, possibly because of a read error. The chain joins TRBV27 to TRBJ2-7; no clear D. Germline V CDR1 and CDR2: MNHEY, SMNVEV (reference sequence). CDR3 length: 14 residues. The CDR3 nucleotides are TGTGCCAGCGGTTTAACGGTAAGCTCCTACGAGCAGTACTTC. Its translation: CASGLTVSSYEQYF.